The entry below describes one T cell receptor (beta chain). Its antigen is not known. These data come from a study of cytomegalovirus exposure and HLA in healthy donors. On the study more broadly: In an earlier analysis, some 110 million unique TCR beta sequences were found from some 170 million T cells. Drawn from HLA-typed donors, some 80 million unique TCRs were held in an early data release. Study conclusions and caveats: In a later analysis, CMV-associated beta chains were mostly HLA-associated, it appeared. The study put some 150 TCR beta chains on its list as cytomegalovirus-associated.

The PCR made use of 60 Vbeta and 13 Jbeta primers. Some clones are missing from TCRdb's copy, which holds only in-frame ones; the method was immunoSEQ multiplex PCR. The data show approximately 76,000 clones, over 60% seen once. Looked up from germline, CDR1 is LGHNA and CDR2 is YNFKEQ. J gave up 4 bases and V 0 bases, and 5 bases lay outside the gene matches. CDR3 size: 16 residues. This TCR came from a woman aged 40-49 years in good health and CMV-seropositive. This chain joins TRBV4-2 and TRBJ2-1; 8 nucleotides match TRBD2. Input material: PBMCs. The CDR3 loop is CASSQDTLAGYNEQFF. The CDR3 DNA follows: TGTGCCAGCAGCCAAGATACCCTAGCGGGTTACAATGAGCAGTTCTTC.